A selection of T cell receptor beta chains follows, all from one sample in a study of T cell changes during pregnancy in multiple sclerosis. Repertoires were generated with immunoSEQ multiplex PCR, while TCRdb's copy carries only in-frame clones and drops some. There are about 60,000 clones in the sample; 93% occur only once, and about 1.7% lies in the top ten. Sequences were derived from peripheral blood, sampled after pregnancy. These receptor sequences come from a female donor with multiple sclerosis, enrolled in a pregnancy study. Each CDR3 is given with its conserved first and last residue. The D gene is left open where the match is weak. Clone size is given for some rows only: seen once, a few or many times, or a class if the clone is expanded.

j_gene,abundance,v_gene,d_gene,CDR3aa,CDR3nt
TRBJ2-5,.,TRBV12-5,TRBD1,CASGKGDRGSETQYF,TGTGCTAGTGGCAAAGGGGACAGGGGGAGCGAGACCCAGTACTTC
TRBJ2-5,.,TRBV27,TRBD1,CASSAPGQGPETQYF,TGTGCCAGCAGTGCACCCGGACAGGGCCCGGAGACCCAGTACTTC
TRBJ2-1,.,TRBV5-1,TRBD2,CASSPGTSGINEQFF,TGCGCCAGCAGTCCCGGGACTAGCGGGATCAATGAGCAGTTCTTC
TRBJ2-7,.,TRBV4-3,.,CASSQNPEASPSSYEQYF,TGCGCCAGCAGCCAAAACCCCGAGGCTAGTCCAAGCTCCTACGAGCAGTACTTC
TRBJ1-4,.,TRBV5-4,.,CASSLGGFGQGNEKLFF,TGTGCCAGCAGCTTGGGTGGTTTCGGGCAGGGTAATGAAAAACTGTTTTTT
TRBJ2-1,.,TRBV28,TRBD2,CASRPIPGTSLNEQFF,TGTGCCAGCAGGCCTATCCCGGGGACTAGCCTCAATGAGCAGTTCTTC
TRBJ2-7,once,TRBV7-9,.,CASSLTQTIYEQYF,TGTGCCAGCAGCTTAACCCAGACAATCTACGAGCAGTACTTC
TRBJ2-2,.,TRBV5-1,TRBD1,CASSLRTGGASTGELFF,TGCGCCAGCAGCTTGAGGACAGGGGGCGCGAGCACCGGGGAGCTGTTTTTT
TRBJ1-1,.,TRBV10-2,.,CASSVTSGPNTEAFF,TGCGCCAGCAGTGTTACCTCAGGGCCGAACACTGAAGCTTTCTTT
TRBJ2-1,once,TRBV5-8,.,CASSSEGGESGTWGNEQFF,TGTGCCAGCAGCTCGGAGGGGGGGGAAAGCGGCACCTGGGGCAATGAGCAGTTCTTC
TRBJ2-2,.,TRBV7-3,.,CASSPRLVTNTGELFF,TGTGCCAGCAGCCCACGACTAGTTACGAACACCGGGGAGCTGTTTTTT
TRBJ2-2,.,TRBV7-9,.,CAADGVAHTGELFF,TGTGCCGCCGACGGTGTAGCCCACACCGGGGAGCTGTTTTTT
TRBJ2-3,.,TRBV5-1,TRBD2,CASSLGTGLAVRVDTQYF,TGCGCCAGCAGCTTGGGAACGGGACTAGCGGTCCGAGTAGATACGCAGTATTTT
TRBJ2-1,.,TRBV6-4,.,CASSDSVEGVYNEQFF,TGTGCCAGCAGTGACTCAGTAGAGGGTGTTTACAATGAGCAGTTCTTC
TRBJ2-3,.,TRBV4-2,.,CASSQGSGRGQYF,TGTGCCAGCAGCCAAGGGAGCGGGCGGGGGCAGTATTTT
TRBJ2-5,.,TRBV19,.,CASSIGGVRETQYF,TGTGCCAGTAGTATAGGGGGAGTGAGGGAGACCCAGTACTTC
TRBJ1-6,.,TRBV27,TRBD1,CASSPRSRGLGNSPLHF,TGTGCCAGCAGTCCCCGGAGCAGGGGGCTAGGAAATTCACCCCTCCACTTT
TRBJ1-1,.,TRBV5-4,.,CASSLEQGRNTEAFF,TGTGCCAGCAGCTTGGAGCAGGGTCGGAACACTGAAGCTTTCTTT
TRBJ1-2,once,TRBV6-1,.,CASSEQPGSGGYTF,TGTGCCAGCAGTGAACAACCCGGGTCGGGTGGCTACACCTTC
TRBJ1-1,.,TRBV5-1,TRBD1,CASSDRGDTEAFF,TGCGCCAGCAGCGACAGGGGCGACACTGAAGCTTTCTTT
TRBJ1-4,.,TRBV28,.,CASSTRDKQEKLFF,TGTGCCAGCAGTACCCGGGACAAGCAAGAAAAACTGTTTTTT
TRBJ2-7,many,TRBV25-1,TRBD1,CASSELIRDRGIEQYF,TGTGCCAGCAGTGAACTTATTAGGGACAGGGGGATCGAGCAGTACTTC
TRBJ1-5,.,TRBV19,TRBD1,CASSTRTGGRRNQPQHF,TGTGCCAGTAGTACACGGACAGGGGGACGTCGCAATCAGCCCCAGCATTTT
TRBJ2-1,.,TRBV5-1,TRBD2,CASSIGLANEQFF,TGCGCCAGCAGCATAGGACTAGCCAATGAGCAGTTCTTC
TRBJ2-5,.,TRBV27,.,CASSHHRWETQYF,TGTGCCAGCAGTCACCACAGGTGGGAGACCCAGTACTTC
TRBJ1-1,.,TRBV28,TRBD1,CASTTGVAEAFF,TGTGCCAGCACAACAGGGGTTGCTGAAGCTTTCTTT
TRBJ1-4,.,TRBV6-1,TRBD1,CASRGTGLEKLFF,TGTGCCAGCAGGGGGACAGGGTTGGAAAAACTGTTTTTT
TRBJ2-2,.,TRBV27,.,CASSPIADGELFF,TGTGCCAGCAGTCCGATAGCGGACGGGGAGCTGTTTTTT
TRBJ2-3,.,TRBV6-5,TRBD1,CASTSTGSVDTQYF,TGTGCCAGCACTTCGACAGGGTCGGTAGATACGCAGTATTTT
TRBJ1-4,.,TRBV5-1,TRBD1,CASSSDRGLGTNEKLFF,TGCGCCAGCAGCTCCGACAGGGGGCTTGGAACTAATGAAAAACTGTTTTTT
TRBJ2-7,.,TRBV6-6,.,CASSPGGYEQYF,TGTGCCAGCAGCCCAGGTGGCTACGAGCAGTACTTC
TRBJ2-2,.,TRBV27,TRBD2,CASSLAAGEWPGELFF,TGTGCCAGCAGTTTGGCGGCGGGAGAATGGCCCGGGGAGCTGTTTTTT